This T cell receptor (beta chain) comes out of a study of cytomegalovirus exposure and HLA in healthy donors. A multiplex PCR was run with 60 Vbeta primers and 13 Jbeta primers. Clones were sequenced by immunoSEQ multiplex PCR, and TCRdb holds only the in-frame ones, with some missing. The repertoire holds about 200,000 clones, with about 80% as singletons. The length of the CDR3 is 14 residues. Trimming removed 1 base at V and 10 bases at J, with 15 bases between. Germline V lookup: CDR1 SGHRS, CDR2 YFSETQ. The J gene is TRBJ2-1, the V gene TRBV5-1; TRBD2 is a possible D gene (5 bases). The receptor's source is a woman under 40 in good health and CMV-seronegative. The sequencing sample was made of PBMCs. Here the CDR3 DNA reads TGCGCCAGCAGCTTGCTCGGAGGAGACCTGGAGCAGTTCTTC. This gives the protein CASSLLGGDLEQFF.